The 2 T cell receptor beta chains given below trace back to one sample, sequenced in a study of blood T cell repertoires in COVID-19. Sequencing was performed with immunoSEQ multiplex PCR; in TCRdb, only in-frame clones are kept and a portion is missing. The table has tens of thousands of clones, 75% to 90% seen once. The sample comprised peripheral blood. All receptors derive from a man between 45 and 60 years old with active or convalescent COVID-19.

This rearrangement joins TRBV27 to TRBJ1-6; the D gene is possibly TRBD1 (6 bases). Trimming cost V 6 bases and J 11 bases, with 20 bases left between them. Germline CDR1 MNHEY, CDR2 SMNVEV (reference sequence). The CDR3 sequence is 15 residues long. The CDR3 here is CASRRPDSLGTPLHF. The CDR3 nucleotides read TGTGCCAGCAGACGCCCGGACAGTCTTGGGACACCCCTCCACTTT.

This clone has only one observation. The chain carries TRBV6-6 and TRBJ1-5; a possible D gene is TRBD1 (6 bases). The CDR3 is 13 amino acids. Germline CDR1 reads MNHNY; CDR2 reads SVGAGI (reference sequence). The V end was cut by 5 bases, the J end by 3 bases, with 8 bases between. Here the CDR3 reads CASSGQNNQPQHF. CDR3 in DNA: TGTGCCAGCAGTGGACAGAACAATCAGCCCCAGCATTTT.